The 19 T cell receptor beta chains given below trace back to one sample, sequenced in a study of cytomegalovirus exposure and HLA in healthy donors. Both 60 Vbeta primers and 13 Jbeta primers went into the PCR. Libraries were prepared by immunoSEQ multiplex PCR; TCRdb keeps only in-frame clonotypes and omits some of them. The sample lists hundreds of thousands of clones; just under 70% were seen once. Sequenced sample: PBMCs. All receptors derive from a man aged 40-49 years in good health and CMV-seropositive.

The chain is built from TRBV7-6 and TRBJ1-1; tentatively, D is TRBD1 (6 bases). Looked up from germline, CDR1 is SGHVS and CDR2 is FNYEAQ. V was trimmed by 7 bases and J by 8 bases, leaving 20 bases between them. The CDR3 has 14 residues. This CDR3 reads CASIPSTGQREAFF. CDR3 nucleotide sequence: TGTGCCAGCATCCCCTCCACAGGGCAAAGGGAAGCTTTCTTT.

This chain uses TRBV4-1 with TRBJ1-2, with D possibly TRBD1 on 6 matching bases. The CDR3 has 14 amino acids. Germline V CDR1 and CDR2: MGHRA, YSYEKL. V was clipped by 0 bases and J by 4 bases, with 9 bases between them. The CDR3 coding sequence is TGCGCCAGCAGCCAAGATACAGGGCCCTATGGCTACACCTTC. Its protein product is CASSQDTGPYGYTF.

This chain links TRBV4-1 with TRBJ1-2, with D tentatively TRBD1 (5 bases). V lost 4 bases to trimming and J lost 5 bases, with 26 bases between them. The CDR3 runs 18 residues. Germline lookup yields CDR1 MGHRA and CDR2 YSYEKL. CDR3 residues: CASSLGGKETVGGYGYTF. In nucleotides, the CDR3 is TGCGCCAGCAGCCTCGGAGGGAAAGAGACAGTTGGAGGGTATGGCTACACCTTC.

This chain links TRBV7-6 with TRBJ1-1, with 10 bases matching TRBD1. The CDR3 is 15 residues long. The junction had 4 bases not matched to a gene; V was cut back by 5 bases and J by 1 base. Germline V gene sequence: CDR1 SGHVS, CDR2 FNYEAQ. CDR3 loop: CASSAGTGANTEAFF. In DNA, the CDR3 is TGTGCCAGCAGCGCTGGGACAGGGGCGAACACTGAAGCTTTCTTT.

This chain uses TRBV28 with TRBJ1-1; D remains unclear. From germline, CDR1 is MDHEN and CDR2 SYDVKM. The germline V and J ends were trimmed by 7 bases and 5 bases, with 11 bases remaining between them. This CDR3 is 12 amino acids long. The CDR3 here is CASKGGRTEAFF. Here the CDR3 DNA reads TGTGCCAGCAAAGGAGGGCGTACTGAAGCTTTCTTT.

This clone occurred a few times. This chain joins TRBV11-2 and TRBJ1-2; weak D call: TRBD1 (5 bases). Deletions cut 5 bases from V and 9 bases from J, with 22 bases between. The CDR3 spans 15 residues. CDR1 SGHAT and CDR2 FQNNGV come from the germline V gene. Here the CDR3 reads CASSADRGSTLSYTF. In nucleotides, the CDR3 is TGTGCCAGCAGCGCGGACCGGGGGAGTACTTTAAGCTACACCTTC.

Only a few counts were recorded for this clone. The chain combines TRBV6-6 with TRBJ2-5, with 13 nucleotides matching TRBD2. The CDR3 has 16 residues. The junction had 9 bases not matched to a gene; V was cut back by 6 bases and J by 5 bases. Germline loops: CDR1 MNHNY, CDR2 SVGAGI (reference sequence). DNA for the CDR3: TGTGCCAGCAGACCCGGGACTAGCGGGGTTGGTGAGACCCAGTACTTC. Residues: CASRPGTSGVGETQYF.

The chain links TRBV28 to TRBJ1-5, with D possibly being TRBD1 (5 bases). Trimming removed 2 bases at V and 0 bases at J, with 23 bases between. Germline V gene sequence: CDR1 MDHEN, CDR2 SYDVKM. This CDR3 comprises 20 residues. CDR3 DNA sequence: TGTGCCAGCAGTTTACCCCTTCGGACATCTGTAACATATAGCAATCAGCCCCAGCATTTT. Translation: CASSLPLRTSVTYSNQPQHF.

The rearrangement joins TRBV4-1 to TRBJ2-3, with 12 bases that match TRBD2. J was trimmed by 4 bases and V by 4 bases; bases with no gene match: 12. Germline V CDR1 and CDR2: MGHRA, YSYEKL. The CDR3 contains 18 residues. The CDR3 here is CASSRRAGLAGSSDTQYF. The CDR3 DNA reads TGCGCCAGCAGCCGTCGAGCGGGACTAGCGGGTTCTTCAGATACGCAGTATTTT.

This clone occurred a few times. The chain couples TRBV11-1 to TRBJ2-7; D is uncertain. This CDR3 is built from 13 residues. The V end lost 1 base, the J end lost 6 bases, and 10 bases lay between the germline ends. CDR1 is SGHAT and CDR2 is FQDESV in the germline V gene (reference sequence). The CDR3 protein is CASSLGSGREQYF. CDR3 DNA sequence: TGTGCCAGCAGCTTAGGTAGTGGGCGCGAGCAGTACTTC.

This clone was recorded only once. The chain joins TRBV5-1 to TRBJ2-5, with TRBD1 identical over 7 bases. Unmatched junction bases numbered 5, after V lost 5 bases and J lost 1 base. CDR3 length equals 14 residues. Germline V gene data show CDR1 as SGHRS and CDR2 as YFSETQ. The CDR3 protein is CASRIWTGQETQYF. The CDR3 region has the DNA TGCGCCAGCAGGATTTGGACAGGCCAAGAGACCCAGTACTTC.

The chain links TRBV7-2 to TRBJ2-2, with D maybe TRBD2 (5 bases). V lost 5 bases to trimming and J lost 4 bases, with 14 bases between them. The germline CDR1 and CDR2 sequences are SGHTA and FQGNSA. CDR3 length equals 15 residues. Written as DNA, the CDR3 is TGTGCCAGCAGCCCCATGCTAGGGAGCACCGGGGAGCTGTTTTTT. Protein product: CASSPMLGSTGELFF.

The rearrangement joins TRBV28 to TRBJ2-1; D is uncertain. The length of the CDR3 is 14 residues. Trimming took 0 bases from V and 10 from J, leaving 13 bases between them. Germline V gene lookup returns CDR1 MDHEN and CDR2 SYDVKM. CDR3 residues: CASSLWGDPTEQFF. CDR3 nucleotides: TGTGCCAGCAGTTTATGGGGCGACCCCACGGAGCAGTTCTTC.

The chain is built from TRBV29-1 and TRBJ2-7; a possible D gene is TRBD1 (6 bases). The CDR3 extends over 16 amino acids. Trimming cost V 0 bases and J 4 bases, with 19 bases left between them. From germline, CDR1 is SQVTM and CDR2 ANQGSEA. The chain's CDR3 is CSVEEGSQGSWYEQYF. The DNA of the CDR3 is TGCAGCGTTGAAGAAGGGTCACAGGGTTCTTGGTACGAGCAGTACTTC.

This chain connects TRBV5-1 to TRBJ2-2, with TRBD2 as a possible D gene (5 bases). The V end lost 2 bases, the J end lost 5 bases, and 7 bases lay between the germline ends. The germline V gene encodes CDR1 SGHRS and CDR2 YFSETQ. This CDR3 spans 13 amino acids. As DNA, the CDR3 is TGCGCCAGCAGCTTAAGGGAGACCGGGGAGCTGTTTTTT. As protein: CASSLRETGELFF.

The chain combines TRBV28 with TRBJ2-5; 9 bases are shared with TRBD2. The CDR3 sequence is 16 residues long. The ends lost 4 bases at V and 1 base at J; junction bases unmatched: 7. Germline V CDR1 and CDR2: MDHEN, SYDVKM. CDR3 sequence: CASSSASGASQETQYF. Written as DNA, the CDR3 is TGTGCCAGCAGTTCGGCTAGCGGGGCCTCCCAAGAGACCCAGTACTTC. Based on the CDR3 plus reference TRBV28 and TRBJ2-5, the full variable domain is DVKVTQSSRYLVKRTGEKVFLECVQDMDHENMFWYRQDPGLGLRLIYFSYDVKMKEKGDIPEGYSVSREKKERFSLILESASTNQTSMYLCASSSASGASQETQYFGPGTRLLVL.

This clone was detected only a few times. The CDR3 sequence is CASSQEPVAGGTDTQYF. CDR3 sequence (DNA): TGCGCCAGCAGCCAAGAACCTGTAGCGGGGGGCACAGATACGCAGTATTTT. The chain recombines TRBV4-3 with TRBJ2-3; 9 bases are a match to TRBD2. Germline V CDR1 and CDR2: LGHNA, YSLEER. The length of the CDR3 is 17 residues. V shed 0 bases, J shed 1 base, and the junction held 5 bases outside the gene matches.

V is TRBV7-8 and J is TRBJ2-5, with D unresolved. Germline V gene data show CDR1 as SGHVS and CDR2 as FQNEAQ. This CDR3 has 14 residues. V gave up 2 bases and J gave up 6 bases, with 13 bases separating them. CDR3 region: CASSLFLDTKTQYF. The CDR3 region has the DNA TGTGCCAGCAGCTTATTTTTGGATACTAAGACCCAGTACTTC.

V gene TRBV5-4 combines with J gene TRBJ1-2, with 7 bases aligning to TRBD1. This CDR3 contains 15 residues. Germline V gene sequence: CDR1 SGHNT, CDR2 YYREEE (reference sequence). V lost 1 base to trimming and J lost 0 bases; unmatched junction nucleotides: 3. Here the CDR3 DNA reads TGTGCCAGCAGCTTGTGGGACAGTTCTAACTATGGCTACACCTTC. It yields the protein CASSLWDSSNYGYTF. Supplemented by reference TRBV5-4 and TRBJ1-2, the full variable domain reads ETGVTQSPTHLIKTRGQQVTLRCSSQSGHNTVSWYQQALGQGPQFIFQYYREEENGRGNFPPRFSGLQFPNYSSELNVNALELDDSALYLCASSLWDSSNYGYTFGSGTRLTVV.